The following is a T cell receptor beta chain sequence with its context. This CDR3 comprises 14 residues. CDR1 MNHEY and CDR2 SVGAGI come from the germline V gene. V shed 8 bases and J 6 bases; nucleotides not matched to a gene: 6. The assay was immunoSEQ multiplex PCR, and TCRdb's table has in-frame clones only and misses some. The sample has fewer than 300,000 clones; 91% are singletons. The data belong to a study of blood T cell repertoires in COVID-19. Across the whole study: The United States, Italy and Spain supplied acute and convalescent COVID-19 samples.

Sequencing used peripheral blood. The clonotype was recovered from a woman aged 25 to 39 with COVID-19, enrolled during active disease. The V gene is TRBV6-5, the J gene TRBJ1-6; TRBD1 matches at 8 bases. CDR3 residues: CASASDRANSPLHF. In nucleotides, the CDR3 is TGTGCCAGCGCCTCGGACAGGGCTAATTCACCCCTCCACTTT.